This TCR beta chain was retrieved from a study of cytomegalovirus exposure and HLA in healthy donors. In the study overall: Among several hundred genotyped donors, roughly 81% fell in the Caucasian-associated ancestry cluster.

Overall study findings and caveats: Later analysis reportedly placed an Asian-associated ancestry cluster below the approximately 680-donor mean in N-insertions.

Concerning this clone itself: The antigen is not known.

This CDR3 contains 15 residues. The PCR ran on 60 Vbeta and 13 Jbeta primers. This table comes from immunoSEQ multiplex PCR, and its TCRdb copy is limited to in-frame clones, with some not included. Of more than 90,000 clones listed, about 76% are singletons. This clonotype was obtained from a human donor in good health. J is TRBJ1-5 and V is TRBV21-1; the table's D call, TRBD1, was not checked against the DNA. TRBV21-1 is termed a pseudogene. Input material: PBMCs. CDR3 nucleotide sequence: TGTGCCAGCAGGACGGACAGGGCGTGTTATCAGCCCCAGCATTTT. This gives the protein CASRTDRACYQPQHF.